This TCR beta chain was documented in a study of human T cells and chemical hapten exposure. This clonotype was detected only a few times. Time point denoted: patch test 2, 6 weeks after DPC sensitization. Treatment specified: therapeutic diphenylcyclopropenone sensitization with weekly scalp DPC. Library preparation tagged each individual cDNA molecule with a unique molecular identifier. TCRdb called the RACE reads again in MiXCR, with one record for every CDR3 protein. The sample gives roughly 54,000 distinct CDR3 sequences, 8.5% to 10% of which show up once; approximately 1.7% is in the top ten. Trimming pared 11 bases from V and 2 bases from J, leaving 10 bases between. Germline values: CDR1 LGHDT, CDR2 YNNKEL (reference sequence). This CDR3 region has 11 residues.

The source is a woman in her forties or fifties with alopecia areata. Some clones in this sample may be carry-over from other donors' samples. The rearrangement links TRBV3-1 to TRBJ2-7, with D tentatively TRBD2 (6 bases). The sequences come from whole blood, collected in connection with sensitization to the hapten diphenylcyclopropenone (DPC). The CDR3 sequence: CASGDPYEQYF. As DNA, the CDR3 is TGTGCCTCGGGAGACCCCTACGAGCAGTACTTC.